This T cell receptor (beta chain) was captured in a study of immune heterogeneity within non-small cell lung tumors. About the research overall: Histology included a few squamous cell carcinomas, fewer than 13 non-squamous carcinomas and 1 unspecified tumor.

This clonotype was counted between two and nine times. Antigen specificity is unknown. An end of the junction does not agree with germline; a read error may underlie this. Germline CDR1 reads MGHRA; CDR2 reads YSYEKL. The CDR3 sequence is 14 residues long. Overall study results and limits: Tumor sites in a patient shared identical dominant CDR3 beta clonotypes and also carried site-unique high-frequency clones.

Samples each supplied about 600 ng of bulk tumor genomic DNA as template. During surgery, each primary tumor gave multiple biopsies spaced as far apart as possible. Surgery that was curative in intent was performed on patients with untreated, newly diagnosed non-small cell lung cancer. Donation came from patients with newly diagnosed non-small cell lung cancer who were having surgery with curative intent. Multiplex PCR employing 32 V and 13 J primers generated amplicons of the TCR beta CDR3. TCRdb used MiXCR to reprocess the multiplex PCR reads, holding one entry per CDR3 protein. This sample yields 21,000 or so distinct CDR3 sequences, of which less than 35% are seen a single time; roughly 4.2% belongs to the top ten.

The receptor was derived from a man aged 40-49 years with non-small cell lung cancer. The chain couples TRBV4-1 to TRBJ1-6, with a tentative D call TRBD1 (6 bases). The source material was lung tumor tissue. The CDR3 is CASSQEEYRGQENF. The CDR3 nucleotides are TGCGCCAGCAGCCAAGAGGAATATAGGGGACAAGAGAATTTT.